This entry concerns a single TCR beta chain. The source of the sample is a study of cytomegalovirus exposure and HLA in healthy donors. Primers included in the PCR were 60 Vbeta and 13 Jbeta primers. Here immunoSEQ multiplex PCR was the method, and the copy in TCRdb shows in-frame clones only, minus some. This sample has more than 110,000 clones; roughly 83% occur once, and the top ten carry about 3.9%. Trimming took off 0 bases at V and 10 bases at J, with 12 bases between the two ends. Germline V gives CDR1 SGHDT, CDR2 YYEEEE. This CDR3 has 13 amino acids. The V call is TRBV5-6, the J call TRBJ2-3; the D gene is possibly TRBD1 (6 bases). Input material: PBMCs. This TCR was sampled from a man aged 35 to 55 in good health and CMV-seropositive. CDR3 sequence reads: CASSLAAGAAQYF. For the CDR3, the DNA is TGTGCCAGCAGCTTGGCCGCAGGGGCTGCGCAGTATTTT.